The 26 T cell receptor beta chains below were found in one sample sequenced in a study of patients and donors after allogeneic stem cell transplantation. MiXCR, run by TCRdb on the RT-PCR reads, gives a single entry per CDR3 protein. The data contain about 160,000 distinct CDR3 sequences, about 24% of them singletons. Material for sequencing was blood, either unsorted or a sorted T cell fraction (not recorded which). The receptors stem from a human donor who was either an allogeneic HSCT recipient or a stem cell or donor lymphocyte infusion donor (not recorded which). It is not recorded whose cells these are; they may come from a transplant donor.

This clonotype turned up a few times. The chain uses TRBV6-5 and TRBJ1-4, with D unclear. The germline gives CDR1 MNHEY, CDR2 SVGAGI. The CDR3 loop spans 16 amino acids. The V gene lost 5 bases and the J gene lost 2 bases, with 15 bases spanning the gap. The chain's CDR3 is CASSPSPANTNEKLFF. The CDR3 nucleotides read TGTGCCAGCAGTCCGTCTCCGGCCAATACTAATGAAAAACTGTTTTTT.

The chain joins TRBV20-1 to TRBJ1-5; 9 bases are a match to TRBD1. V gave up 4 bases and J gave up 2 bases; unmatched junction bases: 9. CDR1 is DFQATT and CDR2 is SNEGSKA in the germline V gene (reference sequence). This CDR3 region has 16 residues. Written as DNA, the CDR3 is TGCAGTGCTATAGACAGGGGGGGATATCGCAATCAGCCCCAGCATTTT. Translated, it gives CSAIDRGGYRNQPQHF.

This clonotype has a handful of counts. This chain joins TRBV27 and TRBJ1-4, with a possible D match to TRBD1 (6 bases). The V end lost 8 bases, the J end lost 4 bases, and 11 bases lay between the germline ends. Germline assignment: CDR1 MNHEY and CDR2 SMNVEV (reference sequence). The CDR3 totals 13 residues. CDR3 sequence: CASFGGINEKLFF. CDR3 nucleotide sequence: TGTGCCAGCTTCGGGGGCATTAATGAAAAACTGTTTTTT.

This clonotype was observed a few times. This rearrangement joins TRBV7-9 to TRBJ1-6; 8 nucleotides align to TRBD1. The CDR3 is 14 residues long. CDR1 and CDR2 (germline): SEHNR, FQNEAQ (reference sequence). V lost 3 bases to trimming and J lost 9 bases; unmatched junction nucleotides: 4. CDR3 sequence: CASSFSDRGSPLHF. The CDR3 DNA is TGTGCCAGCAGCTTTAGCGACAGGGGTTCACCCCTCCACTTT.

This clonotype was observed a handful of times. V and J are TRBV20-1 and TRBJ2-7, with 14 bases that match TRBD2. This CDR3 contains 14 residues. V was pared by 6 bases and J by 6 bases, with 7 bases of the junction left unmatched. The germline CDR1 and CDR2 sequences are DFQATT and SNEGSKA (reference sequence). The CDR3 is CSAAGTSGSFEQYF. In DNA, the CDR3 is TGCAGTGCCGCCGGGACTAGCGGGAGTTTCGAGCAGTACTTC.

J is TRBJ2-3 and V is TRBV5-5, with D perhaps matching TRBD2 (6 bases). The V end lost 0 bases, the J end lost 5 bases, and 10 bases lay between the germline ends. Germline CDR1 SGHKS, CDR2 YYEKEE (reference sequence). This CDR3 has 14 amino acids. The CDR3 sequence is CASSLVRDRDTQYF. CDR3 sequence (DNA): TGTGCCAGCAGCTTGGTGCGGGATAGAGATACGCAGTATTTT.

This chain joins TRBV6-5 and TRBJ2-6; D is ambiguous. V lost 0 bases and J 8 bases, leaving 14 bases between the germline ends. Germline CDR1 MNHEY, CDR2 SVGAGI. The length of the CDR3 is 16 residues. The CDR3 protein is CASSYSAALEPNVLTF. Written as DNA, the CDR3 is TGTGCCAGCAGTTACTCGGCGGCTCTAGAACCCAACGTCCTGACTTTC.

This clonotype has a handful of counts. V usage is TRBV9 and J usage is TRBJ1-6; 8 bases are shared with TRBD1. CDR1 and CDR2 (germline): SGDLS, YYNGEE. The junction had 6 bases not matched to a gene; V was cut back by 0 bases and J by 7 bases. The CDR3 extends over 16 amino acids. The CDR3, as DNA: TGTGCCAGCAGCGTAGATACAGGGGGTCGCAATTCACCCCTCCACTTT. It is translated as CASSVDTGGRNSPLHF.

The chain joins TRBV12-5 to TRBJ1-5, with 7 bases matching TRBD1. The length of the CDR3 is 14 residues. The germline CDR1 and CDR2 sequences are LGHNT and FRNRAP. With V trimmed by 5 bases and J by 5 bases, 6 bases remained unmatched. In DNA form, the CDR3 reads TGTGCTAGTGGTATCCCGGGACAGCATCAGCCCCAGCATTTT. This translates into CASGIPGQHQPQHF.

The chain joins TRBV7-9 to TRBJ2-3; 9 positions match TRBD1. Germline V gene sequence: CDR1 SEHNR, CDR2 FQNEAQ (reference sequence). With V trimmed by 6 bases and J by 4 bases, 5 bases remained unmatched. The CDR3 loop spans 14 amino acids. The CDR3 loop reads CASRPGTGSDTQYF. CDR3 nucleotide sequence: TGTGCCAGCAGACCCGGGACAGGGTCAGATACGCAGTATTTT.

This clonotype was found a few times. The chain has TRBV5-1 and TRBJ2-7; D is ambiguous. CDR3 length: 13 amino acids. Germline V gene data show CDR1 as SGHRS and CDR2 as YFSETQ. V was shortened by 0 bases and J by 4 bases, with 8 bases between the two germline ends. The CDR3 is CASSLVGLYEQYF. The CDR3 DNA is TGCGCCAGCAGCTTGGTGGGCCTATACGAGCAGTACTTC.

This clonotype was observed a handful of times. V gene TRBV4-1 combines with J gene TRBJ2-3; 16 nucleotides agree with TRBD2. In germline, CDR1 is MGHRA, CDR2 YSYEKL. V lost 3 bases, J lost 7 bases, and 10 bases stayed unmatched. CDR3 size: 18 residues. The CDR3 protein is CASSQPGTSGRARYTQYF. The CDR3 bases are TGCGCCAGCAGCCAGCCTGGGACTAGCGGGAGGGCCCGTTATACGCAGTATTTT.

This clonotype was found a few times. The chain combines TRBV12-3 or TRBV12-4 with TRBJ2-3, with 9 bases fitting TRBD1. J was trimmed by 3 bases and V by 4 bases; bases with no gene match: 5. The CDR3 contains 15 residues. CDR3: CASSYPTGGTDTQYF. The CDR3 DNA reads TGTGCCAGCAGTTATCCGACAGGGGGGACAGATACGCAGTATTTT.

This chain links TRBV12-3 or TRBV12-4 with TRBJ2-1; no reliable D call. The CDR3 has 11 amino acids. V was shortened by 3 bases and J by 5 bases, with 2 bases between the two germline ends. CDR3 nucleotides: TGTGCCAGCAGTTTCGACAATGAGCAGTTCTTC. This sequence encodes CASSFDNEQFF.

This clonotype has only a few counts. The V and J genes are TRBV20-1 and TRBJ1-1; D call uncertain. Trimming stripped 4 bases from V and 1 base from J, with 4 bases between. CDR1 is DFQATT, CDR2 SNEGSKA, per germline (reference sequence). CDR3 length: 11 residues. CDR3 sequence reads: CSATANTEAFF. For the CDR3, the DNA is TGCAGTGCTACAGCGAACACTGAAGCTTTCTTT.

The chain has TRBV29-1 and TRBJ2-6; D remains unclear. The V and J ends lost 4 bases and 1 base respectively, with 5 bases between them. Germline-derived CDR1 and CDR2 are SQVTM and ANQGSEA. CDR3 length equals 13 residues. This CDR3 reads CSVVGSGANVLTF. In DNA, the CDR3 is TGCAGCGTTGTTGGGTCTGGGGCCAACGTCCTGACTTTC.

V is TRBV11-3 and J is TRBJ2-1; D assignment may be TRBD1 or TRBD2 (5 bases each). The CDR3 covers 16 residues. Between the trimmed V and J ends, which lost 0 bases and 6 bases, there was a span of 15 bases. From germline, CDR1 is SGHNT and CDR2 YENEEA. The CDR3 here is CASSLDWGTPPNEQFF. For the CDR3, the DNA is TGTGCCAGCAGCTTAGATTGGGGGACCCCGCCCAATGAGCAGTTCTTC.

This clonotype was detected ten times or more. The J gene is TRBJ1-3, the V gene TRBV12-3 or TRBV12-4; D unresolved. The CDR3 sequence is 15 residues long. The V and J ends lost 3 bases and 5 bases respectively, with 14 bases between them. CDR3 loop: CASSFPDLIRNTIYF. For the CDR3, the DNA is TGTGCCAGCAGTTTCCCGGATCTAATAAGAAACACCATATATTTT.

The chain combines TRBV18 with TRBJ1-1; D is uncertain. This CDR3 spans 14 amino acids. V shed 1 base and J shed 1 base, with 7 bases lying between them. Germline V gives CDR1 KGHSH, CDR2 LQKENI. This CDR3 reads CASSPLEENTEAFF. The CDR3 DNA reads as TGTGCCAGCTCACCACTCGAGGAGAACACTGAAGCTTTCTTT.

This clonotype was seen a few times. The chain carries TRBV7-2 and TRBJ2-3; D gene uncertain. CDR1 and CDR2 (germline): SGHTA, FQGNSA. The V and J ends lost 1 base and 5 bases respectively, with 10 bases between them. The CDR3 is 14 amino acids. The CDR3 spells CASSLGLEVDTQYF. CDR3 DNA: TGTGCCAGCAGCTTAGGTCTAGAGGTAGATACGCAGTATTTT.

This clonotype was counted a single time. The rearrangement links TRBV24-1 to TRBJ2-1; possible D gene TRBD1, 6 bases. V shed 4 bases and J shed 7 bases, with 7 bases lying between them. The CDR3 loop spans 12 amino acids. CDR1 is KGHDR, CDR2 SFDVKD, per germline. The CDR3 bases are TGTGCCACCAGTGAGGGGGCGAATGAGCAGTTCTTC. Translating it yields CATSEGANEQFF.

The gene calls are TRBV3-1 and TRBJ1-2; TRBD1 is a possible D gene (5 bases). Germline V gene sequence: CDR1 LGHDT, CDR2 YNNKEL (reference sequence). Deletions cut 1 base from V and 2 bases from J, with 8 bases between. The CDR3 contains 14 residues. CDR3 amino acids: CASSQGTNNYGYTF. The CDR3 nucleotides read TGTGCCAGCAGCCAAGGGACAAACAACTATGGCTACACCTTC.

This clonotype was observed a handful of times. This sequence joins TRBV20-1 and TRBJ2-1; 9 nucleotides agree with TRBD2. J gave up 4 bases and V 6 bases, and 10 bases lay outside the gene matches. The CDR3 has 15 amino acids. CDR1 DFQATT and CDR2 SNEGSKA come from the germline V gene (reference sequence). The CDR3 DNA sequence: TGCAGTGCGCCGAAAAGACTAGCGGTATACAATGAGCAGTTCTTC. Protein product: CSAPKRLAVYNEQFF.

V usage is TRBV3-1 and J usage is TRBJ1-3, with D uncertain. V lost 0 bases to trimming and J lost 4 bases, with 7 bases between them. CDR1 LGHDT and CDR2 YNNKEL come from the germline V gene (reference sequence). The CDR3 has 14 amino acids. As DNA, the CDR3 is TGTGCCAGCAGCCAAGACGAGACAGGAAACACCATATATTTT. Its protein product is CASSQDETGNTIYF. The complete variable domain, with remaining parts taken from reference TRBV3-1 and TRBJ1-3, reads DTAVSQTPKYLVTQMGNDKSIKCEQNLGHDTMYWYKQDSKKFLKIMFSYNNKELIINETVPNRFSPKSPDKAHLNLHINSLELGDSAVYFCASSQDETGNTIYFGEGSWLTVV.

This chain joins TRBV20-1 and TRBJ1-1; D possibly corresponds to TRBD1 (5 bases). The germline gives CDR1 DFQATT, CDR2 SNEGSKA (reference sequence). This CDR3 is built from 13 residues. V lost 2 bases and J 1 base, leaving 8 bases between the germline ends. For the CDR3, the DNA is TGCAGTGCTAGACCTCAGGGGAACACTGAAGCTTTCTTT. Its translation: CSARPQGNTEAFF.

CDR3 in amino acids: CSSGRTGTEAFF. The CDR3, as DNA: TGCAGCTCGGGACGGACGGGCACTGAAGCTTTCTTT. The J gene is TRBJ1-1, the V gene TRBV29-1; a possible D gene is TRBD1 (5 bases). CDR3 length: 12 residues. With 8 bases removed from V and 4 bases from J, the gap between germline ends came to 14 bases. In germline, CDR1 is SQVTM, CDR2 ANQGSEA.